A selection of T cell receptor beta chains follows, all from one sample in a study of T cell responses to AZD1222 COVID-19 vaccine. Profiling relied on immunoSEQ multiplex PCR, and the TCRdb table lists in-frame clones only, not all of them. The profile shows some 130,000 clones, about 90% of them singletons. This specimen consisted of peripheral blood, obtained on day 0 of AZD1222 vaccination. Receptor source: an adult in good health. Both conserved end residues are part of each CDR3. Fields, in order: J gene, clone size, V gene, D gene, CDR3 protein, CDR3 DNA. The D gene is left open where the match is weak. Only some rows state a clone size, as once, few, many or a class for expanded clones.

J gene: TRBJ1-2; clone size: NA; V gene: TRBV28; D gene: NA; CDR3 protein: CASLKGYGYTF; CDR3 DNA: TGTGCCAGCCTAAAAGGCTATGGCTACACCTTC
J gene: TRBJ2-1; clone size: NA; V gene: TRBV9; D gene: NA; CDR3 protein: CASSVEVGASSYNEQFF; CDR3 DNA: TGTGCCAGCAGCGTAGAGGTCGGGGCCAGCTCCTACAATGAGCAGTTCTTC
J gene: TRBJ2-1; clone size: NA; V gene: TRBV9; D gene: TRBD2; CDR3 protein: CASSVSGVAGVNEQFF; CDR3 DNA: TGTGCCAGCAGCGTATCCGGGGTAGCGGGAGTTAATGAGCAGTTCTTC
J gene: TRBJ1-2; clone size: NA; V gene: TRBV15; D gene: TRBD1; CDR3 protein: CATSRTGQGGGYTF; CDR3 DNA: TGTGCCACCAGCAGAACGGGACAGGGGGGAGGCTACACCTTC
J gene: TRBJ1-2; clone size: NA; V gene: TRBV5-1; D gene: NA; CDR3 protein: CASSLAISGRNYGYTF; CDR3 DNA: TGCGCCAGCAGCTTGGCTATATCGGGCAGGAACTATGGCTACACCTTC
J gene: TRBJ2-1; clone size: NA; V gene: TRBV10-1; D gene: NA; CDR3 protein: CASRGAGGQFF; CDR3 DNA: TGCGCCAGCAGGGGGGCTGGAGGGCAGTTCTTC
J gene: TRBJ2-2; clone size: NA; V gene: TRBV21-1; D gene: NA; CDR3 protein: CASSINPDVEGHAIPELFF; CDR3 DNA: TGTGCCAGCAGCATAAACCCTGATGTCGAGGGCCACGCGATTCCCGAGCTGTTTTTT
J gene: TRBJ1-1; clone size: NA; V gene: TRBV5-1; D gene: NA; CDR3 protein: CASSLQGAGNTEAFF; CDR3 DNA: TGCGCCAGCAGCTTGCAAGGGGCGGGGAACACTGAAGCTTTCTTT
J gene: TRBJ1-5; clone size: NA; V gene: TRBV9; D gene: TRBD1; CDR3 protein: CASSATGGYNQPQHF; CDR3 DNA: TGTGCCAGCAGCGCGACAGGGGGCTACAATCAGCCCCAGCATTTT
J gene: TRBJ2-3; clone size: NA; V gene: TRBV5-1; D gene: TRBD2; CDR3 protein: CASSSRLVAGGADTQYF; CDR3 DNA: TGCGCCAGCAGCTCCCGGTTGGTAGCGGGAGGGGCAGATACGCAGTATTTT
J gene: TRBJ1-1; clone size: NA; V gene: TRBV10-3; D gene: TRBD1; CDR3 protein: CAISGRSGGSDTEAFF; CDR3 DNA: TGTGCCATCAGTGGGAGGTCAGGGGGCTCGGACACTGAAGCTTTCTTT
J gene: TRBJ2-5; clone size: NA; V gene: TRBV9; D gene: NA; CDR3 protein: CASSAQETQYF; CDR3 DNA: TGTGCCAGCAGCGCCCAAGAGACCCAGTACTTC
J gene: TRBJ2-7; clone size: NA; V gene: TRBV19; D gene: NA; CDR3 protein: CASSPVRGYEQYF; CDR3 DNA: TGTGCCAGTAGCCCCGTTCGAGGCTACGAGCAGTACTTC
J gene: TRBJ1-1; clone size: once; V gene: TRBV18; D gene: NA; CDR3 protein: CASSPWEDTEAFF; CDR3 DNA: TGTGCCAGCTCACCCTGGGAGGACACTGAAGCTTTCTTT
J gene: TRBJ1-2; clone size: NA; V gene: TRBV3-1/TRBV3-2; D gene: NA; CDR3 protein: CASSPRDPYGYTF; CDR3 DNA: TGTGCCAGCAGCCCGCGGGACCCCTATGGCTACACCTTC
J gene: TRBJ1-1; clone size: NA; V gene: TRBV14; D gene: NA; CDR3 protein: CASSQVLGLATEAFF; CDR3 DNA: TGTGCCAGCAGCCAAGTTCTGGGGTTGGCCACTGAAGCTTTCTTT
J gene: TRBJ2-2; clone size: once; V gene: TRBV18; D gene: NA; CDR3 protein: CASSPGLVYTGELFF; CDR3 DNA: TGTGCCAGCTCACCAGGACTCGTGTACACCGGGGAGCTGTTTTTT
J gene: TRBJ2-7; clone size: once; V gene: TRBV2; D gene: NA; CDR3 protein: CASSEGGQTTYEQYF; CDR3 DNA: TGTGCCAGCAGTGAAGGTGGACAGACCACCTACGAGCAGTACTTC
J gene: TRBJ2-7; clone size: NA; V gene: TRBV5-1; D gene: TRBD1; CDR3 protein: CASSFLIRDRGSYEQYF; CDR3 DNA: TGCGCCAGCAGCTTCCTAATCCGGGACAGGGGCTCCTACGAGCAGTACTTC
J gene: TRBJ1-6; clone size: NA; V gene: TRBV2; D gene: NA; CDR3 protein: CASSPNSPLHF; CDR3 DNA: TGTGCCAGCTCTCCTAATTCACCCCTCCACTTT
J gene: TRBJ1-5; clone size: once; V gene: TRBV27; D gene: TRBD1; CDR3 protein: CASRQTGGSQPQHF; CDR3 DNA: TGTGCCAGCAGACAAACAGGGGGCAGTCAGCCCCAGCATTTT
J gene: TRBJ2-3; clone size: NA; V gene: TRBV18; D gene: NA; CDR3 protein: CASSPQARSDTQYF; CDR3 DNA: TGTGCCAGCTCACCGCAAGCTAGGTCAGATACGCAGTATTTT
J gene: TRBJ1-6; clone size: NA; V gene: TRBV18; D gene: NA; CDR3 protein: CASSSAPNSPLHF; CDR3 DNA: TGTGCCAGCTCATCAGCGCCTAATTCACCCCTCCACTTT
J gene: TRBJ2-2; clone size: NA; V gene: TRBV4-1; D gene: TRBD1; CDR3 protein: CASSQRDRGGTGELFF; CDR3 DNA: TGCGCCAGCAGCCAAAGGGACAGGGGAGGCACCGGGGAGCTGTTTTTT
J gene: TRBJ2-2; clone size: NA; V gene: TRBV14; D gene: TRBD1; CDR3 protein: CASSQESWGQGNTGELFF; CDR3 DNA: TGTGCCAGCAGCCAAGAATCTTGGGGACAGGGGAACACCGGGGAGCTGTTTTTT
J gene: TRBJ1-2; clone size: NA; V gene: TRBV5-1; D gene: NA; CDR3 protein: CASSLAIGVYGYTF; CDR3 DNA: TGCGCCAGCAGCTTGGCTATAGGAGTCTATGGCTACACCTTC
J gene: TRBJ1-5; clone size: NA; V gene: TRBV19; D gene: NA; CDR3 protein: CASSIGAVSNQPQHF; CDR3 DNA: TGTGCCAGTAGTATAGGGGCAGTGAGTAATCAGCCCCAGCATTTT
J gene: TRBJ2-2; clone size: NA; V gene: TRBV9; D gene: TRBD2; CDR3 protein: CASSVATRERGGELFF; CDR3 DNA: TGTGCCAGCAGCGTAGCTACGCGGGAGCGCGGCGGGGAGCTGTTTTTT